The 25 T cell receptor beta chains in this list originate from one sample, sequenced in a study of T cell responses to AZD1222 COVID-19 vaccine. The assay was immunoSEQ multiplex PCR, and TCRdb's table has in-frame clones only and misses some. This table has approximately 70,000 clones, 70% to 90% appearing once. The sample in question was peripheral blood, obtained 28 days after the second dose of the MenACWY control vaccine. These receptors were obtained from an adult who received the MenACWY meningococcal vaccine as a control.

The rearrangement uses TRBV19 and TRBJ2-1, with 10 bases matching TRBD2. The V gene's germline CDR1 is LNHDA and CDR2 SQIVND (reference sequence). Trimming cost V 4 bases and J 6 bases; bases outside gene matches: 6. The CDR3 sequence is 15 residues long. The CDR3 bases are TGTGCCAGTAGTACCCGGACTAGCGGCCTCAATGAGCAGTTCTTC. Its translation is CASSTRTSGLNEQFF.

This rearrangement joins TRBV30 to TRBJ1-4; D not resolved. V was shortened by 2 bases and J by 4 bases, with 11 bases between the two germline ends. The CDR3 extends over 14 amino acids. CDR1 and CDR2 (germline): GTSNPN, SVGIG (reference sequence). The CDR3 sequence is CAWSQDPFNEKLFF. The CDR3 coding sequence is TGTGCCTGGAGTCAGGACCCATTTAATGAAAAACTGTTTTTT.

This chain joins TRBV20-1 and TRBJ1-2; D is undetermined. Trimming shortened V by 5 bases and J by 2 bases, and 6 bases separated the two germline ends. The germline V gene has CDR1 DFQATT and CDR2 SNEGSKA (reference sequence). This CDR3 spans 11 amino acids. For the CDR3, the DNA is TGCAGTGCTTTTGACAACTATGGCTACACCTTC. It codes for CSAFDNYGYTF.

This chain joins TRBV9 and TRBJ2-7, with 9 bases aligning to TRBD2. Per germline, CDR1 SGDLS and CDR2 YYNGEE. CDR3 length equals 15 residues. V was clipped by 0 bases and J by 2 bases; unmatched bases: 3. The CDR3 nucleotides read TGTGCCAGCAGCGTAGAGAGCGGGGGGACCTACGAGCAGTACTTC. Amino acid sequence: CASSVESGGTYEQYF.

The rearrangement uses TRBV4-1 and TRBJ1-2; D may be TRBD1 (6 bases). Trimming took off 1 base at V and 4 bases at J, with 13 bases between the two ends. CDR3 length: 15 residues. Per the germline V gene, CDR1 is MGHRA and CDR2 is YSYEKL. As DNA, the CDR3 is TGCGCCAGCAGCCAAGCGCGGGGGCAAGGCTATGGCTACACCTTC. As protein: CASSQARGQGYGYTF.

This chain uses TRBV6-5 with TRBJ1-1, with D maybe TRBD1 (5 bases). CDR1 is MNHEY, CDR2 SVGAGI, per germline. The CDR3 loop spans 15 amino acids. The V gene lost 5 bases and the J gene lost 4 bases, with 17 bases spanning the gap. The CDR3 DNA is TGTGCCAGCAGTCGGACAAATTCTATGGTCACTGAAGCTTTCTTT. This translates into CASSRTNSMVTEAFF.

This clone has a single count. CDR3 sequence: CASSMGTGPDRPQHF. For the CDR3, the DNA is TGTGCCAGCAGTATGGGGACAGGGCCGGATCGGCCCCAGCATTTT. The V and J genes are TRBV25-1 and TRBJ1-5, with TRBD1 matching over 9 bases. The germline V gene has CDR1 MGHDK and CDR2 SYGVNS. V gave up 5 bases and J gave up 9 bases; unmatched junction bases: 11. The CDR3 is 15 amino acids.

For the CDR3, the DNA is TGTGCCTTCCACAGGGGGACCGCCTACGAGCAGTACTTC. This codes for CAFHRGTAYEQYF. V usage is TRBV30 and J usage is TRBJ2-7; 8 bases agree with TRBD1. This CDR3 region has 13 residues. Unmatched junction bases numbered 7, after V lost 7 bases and J lost 2 bases. The germline gives CDR1 GTSNPN, CDR2 SVGIG (reference sequence).

V gene TRBV7-8 combines with J gene TRBJ2-3, with a weak D call TRBD2 (6 bases). Germline lookup yields CDR1 SGHVS and CDR2 FQNEAQ. V lost 1 base and J 0 bases, leaving 14 bases between the germline ends. This CDR3 spans 17 amino acids. CDR3 DNA: TGTGCCAGCAGCTTAGAGGTCGGCGGGGAGAGCACAGATACGCAGTATTTT. Its protein product is CASSLEVGGESTDTQYF.

The V gene is TRBV7-2, the J gene TRBJ1-4; tentative D call: TRBD1 (5 bases). The CDR3 is 14 amino acids. The V end was cut by 5 bases, the J end by 8 bases, with 15 bases between. CDR1 is SGHTA, CDR2 FQGNSA, per germline. CDR3 nucleotide sequence: TGTGCCAGCAGCAATTGGGGCGCGGAAGAAAAACTGTTTTTT. It translates to CASSNWGAEEKLFF.

This clone occurred a few times. This chain uses TRBV4-1 with TRBJ1-2; 10 positions match TRBD1. Trimming took 4 bases from V and 8 from J; bases not matched to a gene: 7. The CDR3 extends over 14 amino acids. The germline V gene has CDR1 MGHRA and CDR2 YSYEKL. DNA for the CDR3: TGCGCCAGCAGCCCTGGACAGGGGGGAGAGGGCTACACCTTC. It yields the protein CASSPGQGGEGYTF.

This chain connects TRBV9 to TRBJ1-6, with D possibly matching TRBD1 (5 bases). This CDR3 comprises 15 residues. The germline gives CDR1 SGDLS, CDR2 YYNGEE. V lost 0 bases and J lost 7, with 11 bases in between. The CDR3 nucleotides read TGTGCCAGCAGCGTAGGGGGGACGGCCAATTCACCCCTCCACTTT. Its translation: CASSVGGTANSPLHF. Combining the CDR3 with reference TRBV9 and TRBJ1-6 gives the whole variable domain DSGVTQTPKHLITATGQRVTLRCSPRSGDLSVYWYQQSLDQGLQFLIQYYNGEERAKGNILERFSAQQFPDLHSELNLSSLELGDSALYFCASSVGGTANSPLHFGNGTRLTVT.

The chain has TRBV10-3 and TRBJ1-3; D remains unclear. V lost 2 bases, J lost 2 bases, and 13 bases lay in between. The germline V gene has CDR1 ENHRY and CDR2 SYGVKD. CDR3 length: 16 residues. CDR3: CAISEGRAVTGNTIYF. The CDR3 DNA reads TGTGCCATCAGTGAGGGGAGGGCGGTGACTGGAAACACCATATATTTT.

The chain recombines TRBV4-3 with TRBJ2-2; D may correspond to TRBD1 or TRBD2 (6 bases each). V was pared by 4 bases and J by 4 bases, with 13 bases between. Germline lookup yields CDR1 LGHNA and CDR2 YSLEER. The CDR3 covers 15 residues. The CDR3 DNA is TGCGCCAGCAGCCTGGGGGGCCGGGGCACCGGGGAGCTGTTTTTT. Protein sequence: CASSLGGRGTGELFF.

The V call is TRBV5-6, the J call TRBJ1-6; D is possibly TRBD1 (6 bases). The CDR3 is made up of 17 amino acids. Germline lookup yields CDR1 SGHDT and CDR2 YYEEEE. V lost 4 bases and J lost 2, with 16 bases in between. CDR3 amino acids: CASSPRGARPYNSPLHF. The CDR3 DNA reads as TGTGCCAGCAGCCCCCGGGGGGCGAGACCCTATAATTCACCCCTCCACTTT. The whole variable domain, remainder taken from reference TRBV5-6 and TRBJ1-6, is DAGVTQSPTHLIKTRGQQVTLRCSPKSGHDTVSWYQQALGQGPQFIFQYYEEEERQRGNFPDRFSGHQFPNYSSELNVNALLLGDSALYLCASSPRGARPYNSPLHFGNGTRLTVT.

The chain recombines TRBV29-1 with TRBJ1-1; D unclear. Germline CDR1 is SQVTM and CDR2 is ANQGSEA. V dropped 8 bases and J dropped 1 base, with 8 bases sitting between them. CDR3 length: 11 amino acids. DNA for the CDR3: TGCAGCACGGTGAGGAACACTGAAGCTTTCTTT. It specifies CSTVRNTEAFF.

J is TRBJ2-2 and V is TRBV5-1; maybe TRBD1 (6 bases). Germline V lookup: CDR1 SGHRS, CDR2 YFSETQ. V lost 4 bases and J 4 bases, leaving 17 bases between the germline ends. The CDR3 spans 16 residues. The CDR3 region is CASSQNPGDGTGELFF. The DNA for the CDR3 is TGCGCCAGCAGCCAAAACCCAGGGGACGGCACCGGGGAGCTGTTTTTT. The full variable domain, with the rest looked up from reference TRBV5-1 and TRBJ2-2, is KAGVTQTPRYLIKTRGQQVTLSCSPISGHRSVSWYQQTPGQGLQFLFEYFSETQRNKGNFPGRFSGRQFSNSRSEMNVSTLELGDSALYLCASSQNPGDGTGELFFGEGSRLTVL.

The CDR3 spells CAISDSGTGARTLHF. The CDR3, as DNA: TGTGCCATCAGTGATTCCGGGACAGGGGCAAGGACCCTCCACTTT. This chain connects TRBV10-3 to TRBJ1-6; 10 positions agree with TRBD1. This CDR3 is built from 15 residues. With 3 bases clipped from V and 14 bases from J, the junction kept 10 bases outside the gene matches. Germline V gene data show CDR1 as ENHRY and CDR2 as SYGVKD.

The V and J genes are TRBV5-1 and TRBJ1-6; perhaps TRBD1 as D (6 bases). This CDR3 is built from 15 residues. V was shortened by 1 base and J by 4 bases, with 9 bases between the two germline ends. The germline CDR1 and CDR2 sequences are SGHRS and YFSETQ. The CDR3 spells CASSLKQGYNSPLHF. In DNA, the CDR3 is TGCGCCAGCAGCTTGAAACAGGGATATAATTCACCCCTCCACTTT.

The chain joins TRBV9 to TRBJ2-2; D not certain. Germline-derived CDR1 and CDR2 are SGDLS and YYNGEE. V lost 0 bases and J lost 5, with 8 bases in between. The CDR3 has 14 residues. DNA for the CDR3: TGTGCCAGCAGCGTAGAGGGAAGGACCGGGGAGCTGTTTTTT. Amino acid sequence: CASSVEGRTGELFF.

V gene TRBV9 combines with J gene TRBJ1-1; D is unclear. Trimming took 0 bases from V and 1 from J, leaving 4 bases between them. Germline CDR1 SGDLS, CDR2 YYNGEE. The length of the CDR3 is 13 residues. DNA of the CDR3: TGTGCCAGCAGCGTAGCAGCGAACACTGAAGCTTTCTTT. Amino acids: CASSVAANTEAFF.

The chain employs TRBV5-4 and TRBJ2-7, with a possible D match to TRBD2 (7 bases). The CDR3 length is 17 residues. V was clipped by 0 bases and J by 0 bases, with 16 bases between them. Germline lookup yields CDR1 SGHNT and CDR2 YYREEE (reference sequence). CDR3 in DNA: TGTGCCAGCAGCTTGGTCCCCAGGGGAGGGGGCTCCTACGAGCAGTACTTC. Amino acids: CASSLVPRGGGSYEQYF.

The CDR3 reads CASSLVRTGGYTF. CDR3 nucleotides: TGTGCCAGCAGCTTGGTCAGGACGGGTGGCTACACCTTC. V gene TRBV5-6 combines with J gene TRBJ1-2; D not resolved. The CDR3 is 13 amino acids. The germline CDR1 and CDR2 sequences are SGHDT and YYEEEE. Trimming stripped 0 bases from V and 7 bases from J, with 10 bases between.

The rearrangement uses TRBV10-1 and TRBJ2-6; TRBD1 matches 9 bases. The CDR3 runs to 20 residues. The ends lost 0 bases at V and 0 bases at J; junction bases unmatched: 9. Germline CDR1 is WNHNN and CDR2 is SYGVQD (reference sequence). The CDR3, as DNA: TGCGCCAGCAGTGAGTCGTTTTTCGGACAGGGGAGCTCTGGGGCCAACGTCCTGACTTTC. Translated, it gives CASSESFFGQGSSGANVLTF.

The chain combines TRBV11-2 with TRBJ2-5; 7 positions match TRBD2. The CDR3 sequence is 17 residues long. The junction had 13 bases not matched to a gene; V was cut back by 4 bases and J by 2 bases. Germline CDR1 SGHAT, CDR2 FQNNGV. CDR3: CASSSGDASGEQETQYF. DNA of the CDR3: TGTGCCAGCAGCTCGGGTGACGCTAGCGGCGAACAAGAGACCCAGTACTTC.